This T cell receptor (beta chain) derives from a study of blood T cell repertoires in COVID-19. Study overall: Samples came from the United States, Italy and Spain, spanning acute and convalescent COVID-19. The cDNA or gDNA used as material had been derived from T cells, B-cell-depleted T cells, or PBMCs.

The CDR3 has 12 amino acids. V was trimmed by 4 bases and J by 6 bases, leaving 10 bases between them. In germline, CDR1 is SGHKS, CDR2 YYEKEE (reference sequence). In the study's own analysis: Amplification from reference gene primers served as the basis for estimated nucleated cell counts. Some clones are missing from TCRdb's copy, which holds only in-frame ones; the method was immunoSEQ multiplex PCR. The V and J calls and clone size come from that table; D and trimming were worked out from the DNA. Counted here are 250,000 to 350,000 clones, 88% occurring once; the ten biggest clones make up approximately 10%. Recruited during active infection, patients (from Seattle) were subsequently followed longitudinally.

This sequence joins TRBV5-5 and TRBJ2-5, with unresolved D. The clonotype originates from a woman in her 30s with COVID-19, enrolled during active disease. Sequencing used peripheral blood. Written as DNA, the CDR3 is TGTGCCAGCAGCCGAGAGAGCCAGACCCAGTACTTC. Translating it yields CASSRESQTQYF.